These T cell receptor beta chains were read from a single sample in a study of TIL therapy for anti-PD-1-resistant metastatic lung cancer. The data were produced by immunoSEQ multiplex PCR, yet TCRdb's version contains in-frame clones alone and is incomplete. The table records about 59,000 clones, less than 75% of them present only once. The input for sequencing was blood, taken at baseline. The source is a person between 30 and 80 years old with non-small cell lung cancer. CDR3s include the opening cysteine and the closing phenylalanine or tryptophan. A D gene is named only where the DNA matches it firmly. Size values are once, few and many counts, or a class for expanded clones, and some rows have none.

V	size	J	D	DNA	CDR3
TRBV30	.	TRBJ2-7	.	TGTGCCTGGAGCGCACCGACTAGGTCCTACGAGCAGTACTTC	CAWSAPTRSYEQYF
TRBV5-1	.	TRBJ2-3	TRBD1	TGCGCCAGCAGCTCGACAGGGTACACAGATACGCAGTATTTT	CASSSTGYTDTQYF
TRBV2	.	TRBJ2-4	.	TGTGCCAGCAGTATCTACAGCGACATTCAGTACTTC	CASSIYSDIQYF
TRBV30	.	TRBJ1-1	TRBD1	TGTGCCTGGAGTGTAGGGGGACAGGGCCTCACTGAAGCTTTCTTT	CAWSVGGQGLTEAFF
TRBV6-4	.	TRBJ1-2	.	TGTGCCAGCAGTCGAGACTCTAACTCTAAAGGCTACACCTTC	CASSRDSNSKGYTF
TRBV6-5	.	TRBJ2-7	.	TGTGCCAGCAGTCCTAGACAGGGAGGCGAGCAGTACTTC	CASSPRQGGEQYF
TRBV15	few	TRBJ2-1	.	TGTGCCACCAGCGGTAACAGGAATTACAATGAGCAGTTCTTC	CATSGNRNYNEQFF
TRBV5-1	few	TRBJ2-3	.	TGCGCCAGCAAGCAAACCACAGATACGCAGTATTTT	CASKQTTDTQYF
TRBV27	.	TRBJ2-7	TRBD1	TGTGCCAGCAGTTCTCCGCAGGGGGCCTCCCAGTACTTC	CASSSPQGASQYF
TRBV28	once	TRBJ1-2	.	TGTGCCAGCAGTTCCGCGGTTGGGGGGCGCGGCTACACCTTC	CASSSAVGGRGYTF
TRBV6-1	.	TRBJ1-1	TRBD1	TGTGCCAGCAGTTCGACGACAGGGAAGAACACTGAAGCTTTCTTT	CASSSTTGKNTEAFF
TRBV6-5	few	TRBJ2-2	TRBD1	TGTGCCAGCAGTTACAGGGGGCGCTCCGCAACCGGGGAGCTGTTTTTT	CASSYRGRSATGELFF
TRBV5-5	.	TRBJ1-1	.	TGTGCCAGCAGTCGCTTGTGGAGTACTGAAGCTTTCTTT	CASSRLWSTEAFF
TRBV7-8	few	TRBJ1-1	.	TGTGCCAGCAGCTTAGAGGGGAACACTGAAGCTTTCTTT	CASSLEGNTEAFF
TRBV5-1	few	TRBJ1-3	.	TGCGCCAGCAGCTTGCGGGGTGCCTCTGGAAACACCATATATTTT	CASSLRGASGNTIYF
TRBV19	.	TRBJ1-5	.	TGTGCCAGTAGTAACTGGGGGGGTAGCAATCAGCCCCAGCATTTT	CASSNWGGSNQPQHF
TRBV4-1	.	TRBJ2-1	.	TGCGCCAGCAGCCAACCTATGTCCCCCCGGAGGAGTGAGCAGTTCTTC	CASSQPMSPRRSEQFF
TRBV28	few	TRBJ1-6	TRBD1	TGTGCCAGCAGTTCCTGGGACAGCAGCTCCTATAATTCACCCCTCCACTTT	CASSSWDSSSYNSPLHF
TRBV7-2	.	TRBJ2-2	.	TGTGCCAGCAGCCGCGGCAGGGGCACCGGGGAGCTGTTTTTT	CASSRGRGTGELFF
TRBV6-5	.	TRBJ1-3	.	TGTGCCAGCAGTACCTTAACAGGGCCTGGAAACACCATATATTTT	CASSTLTGPGNTIYF
TRBV6-6	.	TRBJ1-1	.	TGTGCCAGCAGTCCCACGGGGGCCCGAAGGAACACTGAAGCTTTCTTT	CASSPTGARRNTEAFF
TRBV6-6	few	TRBJ1-5	.	TGTGCCAGCAGTTATATACCGCCGCCCCAGCATTTT	CASSYIPPPQHF
TRBV6-5	once	TRBJ1-3	.	TGTGCCAGCAGTTACTCTACCGGAGACACCATATATTTT	CASSYSTGDTIYF
TRBV6-5	.	TRBJ2-3	TRBD2	TGTGCCAGCAGTTGGGGATTTAGCGGGGGCACAGATACGCAGTATTTT	CASSWGFSGGTDTQYF
TRBV30	few	TRBJ1-1	TRBD1	TGTGCCTCGGGACAGGGGTACACTGAAGCTTTCTTT	CASGQGYTEAFF
TRBV2	.	TRBJ2-5	.	TGTGCCAGCAGGGTGGAGGTGGAGACCCAGTACTTC	CASRVEVETQYF
TRBV7-2	.	TRBJ1-6	TRBD1	TGTGCCAGCAGCTTCGACAGGGTGGGTTCACCCCTCCACTTT	CASSFDRVGSPLHF
TRBV27	.	TRBJ2-4	.	TGTGCCAGCAGTTTATCCAGCGGGGCCAAAAACATTCAGTACTTC	CASSLSSGAKNIQYF
TRBV28	.	TRBJ2-5	.	TGTGCCAGCAGTTTGACGGCAGCCCTTCGGGAGACCCAGTACTTC	CASSLTAALRETQYF
TRBV19	.	TRBJ2-4	.	TGTGCCAGTATCACCCCTCGACAGGAGCTAGCCAAAAACATTCAGTACTTC	CASITPRQELAKNIQYF